What follows are 24 T cell receptor beta chains derived from one specimen sequenced in a study of T cells in Graves' hyperthyroidism and ophthalmopathy. The investigators amplified TCR beta CDR3 regions from RNA transcripts. Using the HTBI primer set, a first-round RT-PCR was run on the TCR CDR3. A single record per CDR3 protein comes from TCRdb applying MiXCR to the multiplex PCR reads. Among some 320,000 distinct CDR3 sequences listed, roughly an eighth were seen once. Input material: blood. The receptors were gathered from a woman aged 40 to 50 with Graves' ophthalmopathy.

V and J are TRBV10-3 and TRBJ1-6; D is uncertain. The CDR3 spans 14 residues. Trimming took off 4 bases at V and 0 bases at J, with 4 bases between the two ends. Germline V gives CDR1 ENHRY, CDR2 SYGVKD. The CDR3 DNA is TGTGCCATCAGTGGGGACTCCTATAATTCACCCCTCCACTTT. Translation: CAISGDSYNSPLHF.

This clonotype showed up many times. The J gene is TRBJ1-1, the V gene TRBV20-1, with D possibly matching TRBD1 (6 bases). Germline V gene lookup returns CDR1 DFQATT and CDR2 SNEGSKA (reference sequence). V was trimmed by 2 bases and J by 10 bases, leaving 17 bases between them. The CDR3 consists of 13 residues. In DNA, the CDR3 is TGCAGTGCTAGACGCCCAGAACAGGGTAGAGCTTTCTTT. Protein product: CSARRPEQGRAFF.

This clonotype showed up many times. This chain joins TRBV20-1 and TRBJ1-6; D not certain. Trimming removed 5 bases at V and 4 bases at J, with 18 bases between. Germline assignment: CDR1 DFQATT and CDR2 SNEGSKA (reference sequence). The CDR3 length is 16 residues. For the CDR3, the DNA is TGCAGTGCTGATAACCGAGGACTACCATATAATTCACCCCTCCACTTT. Residues: CSADNRGLPYNSPLHF.

This clonotype has a handful of counts. The rearrangement joins TRBV24-1 to TRBJ2-3; TRBD2 matches 11 bases. The CDR3 length is 17 residues. Trimming took 0 bases from V and 0 from J; bases not matched to a gene: 1. Germline loops: CDR1 KGHDR, CDR2 SFDVKD. The CDR3 spells CATSDLPSGGSTDTQYF. CDR3 nucleotides: TGTGCCACCAGTGATTTGCCTAGCGGGGGGAGCACAGATACGCAGTATTTT.

This clonotype was observed many times. The chain uses TRBV20-1 and TRBJ1-5; D perhaps matches TRBD1 (6 bases). The V gene lost 2 bases and the J gene lost 1 base, with 12 bases spanning the gap. CDR1 DFQATT and CDR2 SNEGSKA come from the germline V gene (reference sequence). CDR3 size: 15 residues. CDR3 sequence reads: CSARPQGISNQPQHF. CDR3 DNA sequence: TGCAGTGCTAGACCACAGGGTATAAGCAATCAGCCCCAGCATTTT.

This clonotype was detected ten times or more. The chain has TRBV20-1 and TRBJ2-5; D remains unclear. With 6 bases removed from V and 5 bases from J, the gap between germline ends came to 10 bases. Germline V gene data show CDR1 as DFQATT and CDR2 as SNEGSKA (reference sequence). The CDR3 is 11 amino acids. The CDR3 loop is CSAPLGETQYF. The DNA for the CDR3 is TGCAGTGCCCCCCTCGGGGAGACCCAGTACTTC.

This clonotype was observed a few times. The V call is TRBV20-1, the J call TRBJ2-4, with 7 bases matching TRBD1. The CDR3 is 15 residues long. Unmatched junction bases numbered 10, after V lost 0 bases and J lost 8 bases. The germline CDR1 and CDR2 sequences are DFQATT and SNEGSKA (reference sequence). This chain's CDR3 is CSARDTGQTLDIQYF. The CDR3 nucleotides read TGCAGTGCTAGAGACACGGGACAGACTTTGGACATTCAGTACTTC.

This clonotype occurred many times. V usage is TRBV7-2 and J usage is TRBJ1-6; D gene unclear. The CDR3 contains 15 residues. CDR1 is SGHTA, CDR2 FQGNSA, per germline. Trimming left V 5 bases short and J 10 bases short, with 18 bases between. The CDR3 DNA reads TGTGCCAGCAGCCAGCGGCCCTTTCCCGGCTCACCCCTCCACTTT. This sequence encodes CASSQRPFPGSPLHF.

This clonotype has ten or more counts. This chain connects TRBV19 to TRBJ2-7; D remains ambiguous. Per the germline V gene, CDR1 is LNHDA and CDR2 is SQIVND (reference sequence). V lost 8 bases, J lost 5 bases, and 13 bases lay in between. The CDR3 covers 12 residues. DNA of the CDR3: TGTGCCAGTCTGGGGATAGAGAACGAGCAGTACTTC. Its translation is CASLGIENEQYF.

A few counts support this clonotype. The chain employs TRBV12-3 or TRBV12-4 and TRBJ1-3, with TRBD1 identical over 7 bases. The CDR3 has 13 residues. J lost 2 bases, V lost 5 bases, and 0 bases had no gene match. The CDR3 protein is CASSTGAGNTIYF. CDR3 DNA: TGTGCCAGCAGTACAGGGGCTGGAAACACCATATATTTT.

In its sample, this clonotype was seen many times. The chain joins TRBV24-1 to TRBJ1-5, with D perhaps matching TRBD1 (5 bases). The CDR3 covers 16 residues. Germline V gene data show CDR1 as KGHDR and CDR2 as SFDVKD. Trimming shortened V by 4 bases and J by 0 bases, and 12 bases separated the two germline ends. For the CDR3, the DNA is TGTGCCACCAGTGACCCCTCGGACATTAGCAATCAGCCCCAGCATTTT. Encoded protein: CATSDPSDISNQPQHF.

The V gene is TRBV12-3 or TRBV12-4, the J gene TRBJ2-1, with D perhaps assigned TRBD1 or TRBD2 (5 bases each). The ends were cut back, 4 bases at V and 0 bases at J, with 7 bases in the middle. The CDR3 has 14 amino acids. The CDR3 nucleotides read TGTGCCAGCAGTTCTGGGGGCTCCTACAATGAGCAGTTCTTC. It codes for CASSSGGSYNEQFF.

This clonotype has only a few counts. The chain is built from TRBV12-3 or TRBV12-4 and TRBJ1-1, with D tentatively TRBD1 (5 bases). The CDR3 has 13 amino acids. V was shortened by 4 bases and J by 6 bases, with 12 bases between the two germline ends. CDR3 nucleotide sequence: TGTGCCAGCAGTTGGGGGGTGAGGGCTGAAGCTTTCTTT. Protein sequence: CASSWGVRAEAFF.

This clonotype has at least ten counts. Just one base apart from a much larger clone, this may be a read error. CDR3 bases: TGTGCCAGCAGCTTAGATTCAGATACGCAGTATTTT. This codes for CASSLDSDTQYF. The J gene is TRBJ2-3, the V gene TRBV7-9; no reliable D call. Per the germline V gene, CDR1 is SEHNR and CDR2 is FQNEAQ (reference sequence). CDR3 length equals 12 residues. Trimming took off 1 base at V and 4 bases at J, with 3 bases between the two ends.

There are a few counts of this clonotype. The chain combines TRBV28 with TRBJ1-1, with 7 nucleotides matching TRBD1. Trimming took 5 bases from V and 1 from J; bases not matched to a gene: 10. CDR1 and CDR2 from the germline V gene are MDHEN and SYDVKM. The CDR3 covers 16 residues. For the CDR3, the DNA is TGTGCCAGCAGTGCCGGGACAGCAATTTCGAACACTGAAGCTTTCTTT. Its translation: CASSAGTAISNTEAFF.

The chain has TRBV29-1 and TRBJ2-1, with D unresolved. Trimming left V 5 bases short and J 7 bases short, with 6 bases between. From germline, CDR1 is SQVTM and CDR2 ANQGSEA. CDR3 size: 10 residues. CDR3 DNA: TGCAGCGTTTGGCAGAATGAGCAGTTCTTC. Its protein product is CSVWQNEQFF.

J is TRBJ1-2 and V is TRBV12-3 or TRBV12-4; a possible D gene is TRBD1 (6 bases). This CDR3 comprises 16 residues. V was clipped by 3 bases and J by 7 bases, with 21 bases between them. This CDR3 is CASSFFRGAYGVGYTF. CDR3 in DNA: TGTGCCAGCAGTTTCTTCCGGGGGGCGTATGGTGTTGGCTACACCTTC.

This clonotype was observed a handful of times. The chain carries TRBV28 and TRBJ2-1, with TRBD2 as a possible D gene (6 bases). V lost 4 bases and J 7 bases, leaving 17 bases between the germline ends. Germline CDR1 MDHEN, CDR2 SYDVKM. The CDR3 loop spans 15 amino acids. The CDR3 DNA reads TGTGCCAGCAGTTCTTGGGCCAGGGCGGGGAATGAGCAGTTCTTC. Its protein product is CASSSWARAGNEQFF. The whole variable domain, filled in from reference TRBV28 and TRBJ2-1, reads DVKVTQSSRYLVKRTGEKVFLECVQDMDHENMFWYRQDPGLGLRLIYFSYDVKMKEKGDIPEGYSVSREKKERFSLILESASTNQTSMYLCASSSWARAGNEQFFGPGTRLTVL.

This clonotype was detected ten times or more. The chain recombines TRBV10-2 with TRBJ2-1; TRBD1 matches 9 bases. CDR3 length: 13 amino acids. CDR1 is WSHSY, CDR2 SAAADI, per germline. With V trimmed by 7 bases and J by 7 bases, 5 bases remained unmatched. The CDR3 is CASTKTGGNEQFF. DNA of the CDR3: TGCGCCAGCACTAAGACAGGGGGAAATGAGCAGTTCTTC.

This clonotype was seen ten or more times. The CDR3 nucleotides read TGTGCCAGCAGGAGGGGACAGGGGAGAAGCAATCAGCCCCAGCATTTT. It encodes CASRRGQGRSNQPQHF. The chain carries TRBV6-2 or TRBV6-3 and TRBJ1-5, with 10 bases that match TRBD1. Germline-derived CDR1 and CDR2 are MNHEY and SVGEGT. With V trimmed by 6 bases and J by 1 base, 6 bases remained unmatched. The CDR3 extends over 16 amino acids.

The chain combines TRBV5-6 with TRBJ1-4, with a possible D match to TRBD1 (6 bases). CDR1 and CDR2 (germline): SGHDT, YYEEEE. Trimming cost V 6 bases and J 8 bases, with 17 bases left between them. CDR3 size: 14 residues. The CDR3 sequence: CASKLQGSQEKLFF. The CDR3, as DNA: TGTGCCAGCAAACTACAGGGAAGTCAGGAAAAACTGTTTTTT.

This rearrangement joins TRBV18 to TRBJ1-4; D call uncertain. V was pared by 2 bases and J by 7 bases, with 2 bases between. There are 11 residues in the CDR3. The germline gives CDR1 KGHSH, CDR2 LQKENI. This CDR3 reads CASSPGEKLFF. In nucleotides, the CDR3 is TGTGCCAGCTCACCAGGTGAAAAACTGTTTTTT.

There are many counts of this clonotype. This chain links TRBV20-1 with TRBJ2-5, with D possibly being TRBD2 (5 bases). Looked up from germline, CDR1 is DFQATT and CDR2 is SNEGSKA (reference sequence). The V gene lost 3 bases and the J gene lost 7 bases, with 18 bases spanning the gap. The CDR3 length is 14 residues. The CDR3 spells CSASPSRVPWTQYF. CDR3 in DNA: TGCAGTGCTAGTCCGTCGCGGGTCCCTTGGACCCAGTACTTC.

The rearrangement joins TRBV5-1 to TRBJ2-7; D gene ambiguous. V was cut by 0 bases and J by 2 bases, with 18 bases left in between. This CDR3 is built from 17 residues. Germline CDR1 is SGHRS and CDR2 is YFSETQ. Here the CDR3 DNA reads TGCGCCAGCAGCTTGGGACTCGGTCAGTCATACCCCTACGAGCAGTACTTC. Its protein is CASSLGLGQSYPYEQYF.